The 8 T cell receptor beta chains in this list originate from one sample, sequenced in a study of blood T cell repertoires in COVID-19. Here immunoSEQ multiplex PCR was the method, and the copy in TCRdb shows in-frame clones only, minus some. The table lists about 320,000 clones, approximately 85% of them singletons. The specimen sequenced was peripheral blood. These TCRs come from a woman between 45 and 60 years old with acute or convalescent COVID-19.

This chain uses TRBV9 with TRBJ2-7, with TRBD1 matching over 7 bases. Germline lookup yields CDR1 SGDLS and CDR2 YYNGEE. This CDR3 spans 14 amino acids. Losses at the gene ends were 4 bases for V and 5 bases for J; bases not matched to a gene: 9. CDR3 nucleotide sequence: TGTGCCAGCAGCCCCTGGACAGGCGACCACGAGCAGTACTTC. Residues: CASSPWTGDHEQYF.

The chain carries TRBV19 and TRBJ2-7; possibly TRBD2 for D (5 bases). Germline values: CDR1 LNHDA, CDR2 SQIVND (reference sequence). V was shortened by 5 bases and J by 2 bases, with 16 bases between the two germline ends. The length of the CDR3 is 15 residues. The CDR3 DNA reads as TGTGCCAGTAGTCCTCGGGATACCACCGCCTACGAGCAGTACTTC. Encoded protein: CASSPRDTTAYEQYF.

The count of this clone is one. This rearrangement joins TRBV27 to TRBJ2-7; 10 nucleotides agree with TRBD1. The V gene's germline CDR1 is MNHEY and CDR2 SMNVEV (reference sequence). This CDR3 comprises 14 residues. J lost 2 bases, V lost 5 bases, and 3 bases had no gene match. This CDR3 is CASSGGTGAYEQYF. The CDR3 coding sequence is TGTGCCAGCAGTGGTGGGACAGGGGCCTACGAGCAGTACTTC.

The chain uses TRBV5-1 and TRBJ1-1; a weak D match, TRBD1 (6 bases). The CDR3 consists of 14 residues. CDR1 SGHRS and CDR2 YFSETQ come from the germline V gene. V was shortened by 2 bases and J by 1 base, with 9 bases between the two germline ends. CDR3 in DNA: TGCGCCAGCAGCTTTAGGGGGTGGAACACTGAAGCTTTCTTT. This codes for CASSFRGWNTEAFF.

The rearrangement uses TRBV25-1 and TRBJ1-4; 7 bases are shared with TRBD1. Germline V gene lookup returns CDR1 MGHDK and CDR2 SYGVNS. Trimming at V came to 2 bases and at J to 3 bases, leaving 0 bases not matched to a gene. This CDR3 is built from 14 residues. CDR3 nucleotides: TGTGCCAGCAGTGAACAGGGGGCTAATGAAAAACTGTTTTTT. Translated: CASSEQGANEKLFF. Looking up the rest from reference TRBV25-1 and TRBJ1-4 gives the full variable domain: EADIYQTPRYLVIGTGKKITLECSQTMGHDKMYWYQQDPGMELHLIHYSYGVNSTEKGDLSSESTVSRIRTEHFPLTLESARPSHTSQYLCASSEQGANEKLFFGSGTQLSVL.

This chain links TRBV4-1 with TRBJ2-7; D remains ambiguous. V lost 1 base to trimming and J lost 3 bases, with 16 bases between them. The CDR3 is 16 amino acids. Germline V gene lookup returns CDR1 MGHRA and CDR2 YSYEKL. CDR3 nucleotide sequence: TGCGCCAGCAGCCAAGTCGGGTCAGCACACCTCTACGAGCAGTACTTC. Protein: CASSQVGSAHLYEQYF.

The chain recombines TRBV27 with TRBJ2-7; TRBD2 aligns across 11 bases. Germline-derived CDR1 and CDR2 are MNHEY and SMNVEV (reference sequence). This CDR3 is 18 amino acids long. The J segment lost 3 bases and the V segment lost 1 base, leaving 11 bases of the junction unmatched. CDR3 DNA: TGTGCCAGCAGTTTATTTGGCCCCCTAGCGGGAGGTTACTACGAGCAGTACTTC. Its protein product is CASSLFGPLAGGYYEQYF.

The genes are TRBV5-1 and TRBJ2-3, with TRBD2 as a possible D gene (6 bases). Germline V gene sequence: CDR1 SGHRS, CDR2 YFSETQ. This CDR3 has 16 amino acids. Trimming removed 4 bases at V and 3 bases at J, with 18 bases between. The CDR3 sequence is CASSHFSGGGTDTQYF. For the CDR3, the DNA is TGCGCCAGCAGCCACTTTAGCGGAGGCGGGACAGATACGCAGTATTTT.